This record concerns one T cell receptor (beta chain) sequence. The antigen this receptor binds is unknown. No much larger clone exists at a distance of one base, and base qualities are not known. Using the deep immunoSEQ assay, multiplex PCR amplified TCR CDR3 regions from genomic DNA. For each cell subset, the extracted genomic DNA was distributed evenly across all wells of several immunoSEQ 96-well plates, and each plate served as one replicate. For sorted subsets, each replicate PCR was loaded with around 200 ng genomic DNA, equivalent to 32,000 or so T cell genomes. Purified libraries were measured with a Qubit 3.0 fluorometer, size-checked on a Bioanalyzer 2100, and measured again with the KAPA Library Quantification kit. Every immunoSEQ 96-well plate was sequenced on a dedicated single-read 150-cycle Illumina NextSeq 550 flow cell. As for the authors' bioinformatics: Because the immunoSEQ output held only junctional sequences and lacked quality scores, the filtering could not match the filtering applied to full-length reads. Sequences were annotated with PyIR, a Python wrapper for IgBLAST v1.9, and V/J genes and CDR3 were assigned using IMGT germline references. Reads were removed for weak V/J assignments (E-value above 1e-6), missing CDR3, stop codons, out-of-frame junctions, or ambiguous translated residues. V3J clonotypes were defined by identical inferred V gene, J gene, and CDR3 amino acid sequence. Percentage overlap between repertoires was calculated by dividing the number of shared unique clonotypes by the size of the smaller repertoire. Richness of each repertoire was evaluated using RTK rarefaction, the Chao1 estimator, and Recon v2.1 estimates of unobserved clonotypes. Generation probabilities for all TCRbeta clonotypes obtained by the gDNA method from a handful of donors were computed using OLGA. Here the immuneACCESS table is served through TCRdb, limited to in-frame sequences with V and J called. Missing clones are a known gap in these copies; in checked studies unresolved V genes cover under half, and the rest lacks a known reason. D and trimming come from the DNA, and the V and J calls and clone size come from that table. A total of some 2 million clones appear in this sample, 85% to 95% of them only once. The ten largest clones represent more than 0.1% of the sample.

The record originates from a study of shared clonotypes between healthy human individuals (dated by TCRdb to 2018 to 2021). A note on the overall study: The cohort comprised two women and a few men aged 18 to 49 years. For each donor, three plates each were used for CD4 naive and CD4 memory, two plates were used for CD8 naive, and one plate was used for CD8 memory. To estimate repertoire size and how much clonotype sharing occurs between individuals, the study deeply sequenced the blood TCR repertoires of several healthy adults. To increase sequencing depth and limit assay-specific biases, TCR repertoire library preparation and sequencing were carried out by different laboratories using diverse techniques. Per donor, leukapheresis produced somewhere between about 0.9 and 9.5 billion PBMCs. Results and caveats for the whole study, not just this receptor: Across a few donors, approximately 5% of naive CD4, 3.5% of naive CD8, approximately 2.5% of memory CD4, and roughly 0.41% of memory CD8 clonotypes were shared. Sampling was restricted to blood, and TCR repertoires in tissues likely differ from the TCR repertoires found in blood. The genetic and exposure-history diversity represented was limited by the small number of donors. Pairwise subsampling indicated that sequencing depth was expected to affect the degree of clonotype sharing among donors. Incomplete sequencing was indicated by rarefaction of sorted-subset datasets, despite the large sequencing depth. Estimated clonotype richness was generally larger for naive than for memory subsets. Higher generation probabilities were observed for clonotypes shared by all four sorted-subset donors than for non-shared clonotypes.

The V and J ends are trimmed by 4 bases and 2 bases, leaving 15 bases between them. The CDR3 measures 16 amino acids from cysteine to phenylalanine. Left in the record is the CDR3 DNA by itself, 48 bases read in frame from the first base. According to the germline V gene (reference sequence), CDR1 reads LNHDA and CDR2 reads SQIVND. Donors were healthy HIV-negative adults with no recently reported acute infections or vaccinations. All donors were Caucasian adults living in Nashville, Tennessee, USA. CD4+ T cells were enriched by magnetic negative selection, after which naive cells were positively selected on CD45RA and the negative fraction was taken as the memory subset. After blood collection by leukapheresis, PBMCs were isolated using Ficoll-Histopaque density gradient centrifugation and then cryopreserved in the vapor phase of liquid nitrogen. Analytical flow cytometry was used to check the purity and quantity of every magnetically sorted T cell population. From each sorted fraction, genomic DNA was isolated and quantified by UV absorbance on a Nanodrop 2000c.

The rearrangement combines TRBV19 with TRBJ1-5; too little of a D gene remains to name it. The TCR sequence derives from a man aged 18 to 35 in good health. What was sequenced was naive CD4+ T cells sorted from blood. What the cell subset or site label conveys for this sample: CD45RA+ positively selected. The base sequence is TGTGCCAGTAGTACCTTACCCGGGTCACGCAATCAGCCCCAGCATTTT. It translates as CASSTLPGSRNQPQHF.